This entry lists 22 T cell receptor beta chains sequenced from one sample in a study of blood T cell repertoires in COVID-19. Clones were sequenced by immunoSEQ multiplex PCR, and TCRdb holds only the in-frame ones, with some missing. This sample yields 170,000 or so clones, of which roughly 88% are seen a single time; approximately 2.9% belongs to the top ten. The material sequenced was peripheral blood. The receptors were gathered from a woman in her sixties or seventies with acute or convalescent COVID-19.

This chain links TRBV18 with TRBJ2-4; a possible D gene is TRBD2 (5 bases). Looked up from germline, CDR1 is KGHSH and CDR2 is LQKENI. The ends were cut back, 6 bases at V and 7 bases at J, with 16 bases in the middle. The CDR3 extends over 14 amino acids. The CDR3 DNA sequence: TGTGCCAGCTCCCGCCTCCGGACGGGGAACATTCAGTACTTC. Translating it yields CASSRLRTGNIQYF.

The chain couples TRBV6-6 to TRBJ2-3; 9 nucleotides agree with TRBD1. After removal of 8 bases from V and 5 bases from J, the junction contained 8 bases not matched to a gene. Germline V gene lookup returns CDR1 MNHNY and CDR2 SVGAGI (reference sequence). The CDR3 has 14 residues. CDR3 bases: TGTGCCAGCGCCGGGACAGGGTACATAGATACGCAGTATTTT. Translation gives CASAGTGYIDTQYF.

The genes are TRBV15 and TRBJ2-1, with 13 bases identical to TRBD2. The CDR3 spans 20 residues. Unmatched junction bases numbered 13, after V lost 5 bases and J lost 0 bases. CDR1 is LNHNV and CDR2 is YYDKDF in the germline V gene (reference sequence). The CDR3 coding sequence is TGTGCCACCAGCGGCCCGGTGACTAGCGGGGGGTTCGGCTCCTACAATGAGCAGTTCTTC. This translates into CATSGPVTSGGFGSYNEQFF.

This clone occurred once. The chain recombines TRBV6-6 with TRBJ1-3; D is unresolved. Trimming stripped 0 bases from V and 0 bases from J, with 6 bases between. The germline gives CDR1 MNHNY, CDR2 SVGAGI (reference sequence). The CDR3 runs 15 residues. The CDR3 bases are TGTGCCAGCAGTTACTCGGGGAGCTCTGGAAACACCATATATTTT. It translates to CASSYSGSSGNTIYF.

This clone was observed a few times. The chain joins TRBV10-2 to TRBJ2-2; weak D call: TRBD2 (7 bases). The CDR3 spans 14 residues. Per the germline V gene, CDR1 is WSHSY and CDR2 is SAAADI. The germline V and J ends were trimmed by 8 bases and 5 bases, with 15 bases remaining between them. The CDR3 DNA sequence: TGCGCCAGCCTAGGCGGGGGCCGGACCGGGGAGCTGTTTTTT. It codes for CASLGGGRTGELFF.

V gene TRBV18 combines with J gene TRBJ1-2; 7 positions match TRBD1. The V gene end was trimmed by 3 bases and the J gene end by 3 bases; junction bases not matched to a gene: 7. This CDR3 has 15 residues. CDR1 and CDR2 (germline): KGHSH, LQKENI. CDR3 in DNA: TGTGCCAGCTCACCTTTAGGGGGCGTGGACTATGGCTACACCTTC. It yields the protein CASSPLGGVDYGYTF.

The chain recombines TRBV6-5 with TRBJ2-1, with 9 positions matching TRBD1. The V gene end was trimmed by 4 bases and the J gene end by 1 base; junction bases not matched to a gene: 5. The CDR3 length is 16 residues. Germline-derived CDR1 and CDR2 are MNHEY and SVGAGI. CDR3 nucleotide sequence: TGTGCCAGCAGTTCACCGGGACAGGGTTCCTACAATGAGCAGTTCTTC. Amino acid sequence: CASSSPGQGSYNEQFF.

The CDR3 DNA is TGTGCCAGCAGTTTCACGGAGGCGGGCTACACCTTC. It translates to CASSFTEAGYTF. The J gene is TRBJ1-2, the V gene TRBV12-3 or TRBV12-4; D is ambiguous. This CDR3 is built from 12 residues. V lost 3 bases to trimming and J lost 8 bases, with 10 bases between them.

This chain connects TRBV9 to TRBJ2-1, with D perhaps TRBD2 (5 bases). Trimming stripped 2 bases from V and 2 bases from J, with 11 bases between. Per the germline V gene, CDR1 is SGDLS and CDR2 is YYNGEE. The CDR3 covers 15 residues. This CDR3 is CASSVWEIPYNEQFF. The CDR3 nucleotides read TGTGCCAGCAGCGTTTGGGAGATCCCCTACAATGAGCAGTTCTTC.

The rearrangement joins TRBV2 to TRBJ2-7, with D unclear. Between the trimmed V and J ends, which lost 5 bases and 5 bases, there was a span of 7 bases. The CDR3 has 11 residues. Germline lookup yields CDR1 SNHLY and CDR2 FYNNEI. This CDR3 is CASSKVDEQYF. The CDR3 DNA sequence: TGTGCCAGCAGTAAAGTAGACGAGCAGTACTTC.

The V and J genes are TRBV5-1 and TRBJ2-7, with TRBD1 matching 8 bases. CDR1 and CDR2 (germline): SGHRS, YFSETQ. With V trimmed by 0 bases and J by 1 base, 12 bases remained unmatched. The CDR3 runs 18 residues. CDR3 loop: CASSLEEQGGSKSYEQYF. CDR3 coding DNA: TGCGCCAGCAGCTTGGAGGAACAGGGGGGATCGAAATCCTACGAGCAGTACTTC.

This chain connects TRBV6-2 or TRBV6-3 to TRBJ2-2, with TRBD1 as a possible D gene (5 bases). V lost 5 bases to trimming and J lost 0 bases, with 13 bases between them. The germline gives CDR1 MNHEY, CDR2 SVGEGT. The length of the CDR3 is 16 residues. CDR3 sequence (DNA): TGTGCCAGCAGTCCCCCTTGGGGCGCGAACACCGGGGAGCTGTTTTTT. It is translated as CASSPPWGANTGELFF.

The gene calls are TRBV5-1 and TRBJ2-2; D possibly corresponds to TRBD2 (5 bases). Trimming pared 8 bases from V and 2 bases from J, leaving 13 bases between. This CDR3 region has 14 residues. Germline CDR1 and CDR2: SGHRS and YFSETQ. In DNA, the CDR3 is TGCGCCAGTGGACTGGGGAGTAACACCGGGGAGCTGTTTTTT. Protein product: CASGLGSNTGELFF.

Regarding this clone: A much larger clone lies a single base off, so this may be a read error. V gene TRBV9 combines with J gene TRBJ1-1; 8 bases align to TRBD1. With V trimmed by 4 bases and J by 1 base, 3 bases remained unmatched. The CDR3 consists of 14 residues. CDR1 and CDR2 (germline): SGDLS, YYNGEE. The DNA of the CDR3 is TGTGCCAGCAGCACTGGACAGGGGAACACTGAAGCTTTCTTT. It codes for CASSTGQGNTEAFF.

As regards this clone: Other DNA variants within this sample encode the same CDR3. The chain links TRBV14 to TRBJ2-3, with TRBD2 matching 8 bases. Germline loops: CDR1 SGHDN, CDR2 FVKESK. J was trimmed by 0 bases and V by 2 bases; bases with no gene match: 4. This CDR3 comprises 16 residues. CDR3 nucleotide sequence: TGTGCCAGCAGCCAAAAAGCGGGGGCAAGCACAGATACGCAGTATTTT. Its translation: CASSQKAGASTDTQYF.

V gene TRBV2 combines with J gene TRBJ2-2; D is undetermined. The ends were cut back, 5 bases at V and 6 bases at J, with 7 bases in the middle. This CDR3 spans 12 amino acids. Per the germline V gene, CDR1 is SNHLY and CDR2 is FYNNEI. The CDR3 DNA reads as TGTGCCAGCAGTTTCCGGTCCGGGGAGCTGTTTTTT. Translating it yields CASSFRSGELFF.

The CDR3, as DNA: TGTGCCAGCTCACTCTTTAGCGGGGGATCCTACAATGAGCAGTTCTTC. Amino acid sequence: CASSLFSGGSYNEQFF. J is TRBJ2-1 and V is TRBV18; 9 positions match TRBD2. The CDR3 is made up of 16 amino acids. Looked up from germline, CDR1 is KGHSH and CDR2 is LQKENI. Losses at the gene ends were 4 bases for V and 1 base for J; bases not matched to a gene: 5.

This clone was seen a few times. Here the CDR3 DNA reads TGTGCCAGCAGCTTACGACCCCGCGGGACAGAGGAAGAGACCCAGTACTTC. Translation gives CASSLRPRGTEEETQYF. The gene calls are TRBV7-8 and TRBJ2-5, with D possibly matching TRBD1 (7 bases). With 2 bases removed from V and 3 bases from J, the gap between germline ends came to 19 bases. This CDR3 contains 17 residues. Germline V CDR1 and CDR2: SGHVS, FQNEAQ.

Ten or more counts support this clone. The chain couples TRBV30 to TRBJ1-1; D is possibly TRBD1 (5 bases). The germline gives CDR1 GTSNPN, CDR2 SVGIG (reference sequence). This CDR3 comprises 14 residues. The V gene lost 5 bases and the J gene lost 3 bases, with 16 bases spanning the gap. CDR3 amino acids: CAWLSRGVHTEAFF. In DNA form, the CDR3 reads TGTGCCTGGCTGAGCCGGGGGGTTCACACTGAAGCTTTCTTT.

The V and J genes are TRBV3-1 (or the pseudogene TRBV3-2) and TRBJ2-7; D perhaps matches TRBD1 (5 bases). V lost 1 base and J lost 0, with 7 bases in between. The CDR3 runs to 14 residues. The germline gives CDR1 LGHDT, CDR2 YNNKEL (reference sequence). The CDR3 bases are TGTGCCAGCAGCCAAGTAGGGGCCTCCTACGAGCAGTACTTC. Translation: CASSQVGASYEQYF.

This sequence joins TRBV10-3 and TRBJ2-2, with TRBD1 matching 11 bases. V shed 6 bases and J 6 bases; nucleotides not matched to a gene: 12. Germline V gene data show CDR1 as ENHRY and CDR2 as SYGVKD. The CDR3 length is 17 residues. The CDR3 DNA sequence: TGTGCCATCAGAGGGAGCGGGACAGGGGGTCTTGCCGGGGAGCTGTTTTTT. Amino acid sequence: CAIRGSGTGGLAGELFF.

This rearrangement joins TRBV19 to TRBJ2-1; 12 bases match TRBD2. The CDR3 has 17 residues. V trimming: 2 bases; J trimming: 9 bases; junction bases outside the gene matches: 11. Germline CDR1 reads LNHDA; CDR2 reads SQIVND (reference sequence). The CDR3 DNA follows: TGTGCCAGTAGTATACGGTCTAGCGGGGGGGCTATCGCTGAGCAGTTCTTC. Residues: CASSIRSSGGAIAEQFF.